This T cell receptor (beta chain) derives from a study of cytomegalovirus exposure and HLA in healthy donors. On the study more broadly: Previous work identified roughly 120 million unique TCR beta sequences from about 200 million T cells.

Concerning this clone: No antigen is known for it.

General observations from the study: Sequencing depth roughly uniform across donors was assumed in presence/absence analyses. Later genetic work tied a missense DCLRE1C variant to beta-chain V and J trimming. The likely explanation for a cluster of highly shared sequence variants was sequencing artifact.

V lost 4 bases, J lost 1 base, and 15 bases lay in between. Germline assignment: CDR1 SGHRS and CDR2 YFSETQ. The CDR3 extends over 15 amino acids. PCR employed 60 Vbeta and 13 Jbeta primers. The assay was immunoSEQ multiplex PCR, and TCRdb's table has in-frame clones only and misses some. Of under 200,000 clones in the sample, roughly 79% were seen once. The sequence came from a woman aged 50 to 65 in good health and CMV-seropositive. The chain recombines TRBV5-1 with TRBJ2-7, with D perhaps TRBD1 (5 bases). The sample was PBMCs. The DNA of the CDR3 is TGCGCCAGCAGCACTGACAGCACTCCTTCCTACGAGCAGTACTTC. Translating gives CASSTDSTPSYEQYF.